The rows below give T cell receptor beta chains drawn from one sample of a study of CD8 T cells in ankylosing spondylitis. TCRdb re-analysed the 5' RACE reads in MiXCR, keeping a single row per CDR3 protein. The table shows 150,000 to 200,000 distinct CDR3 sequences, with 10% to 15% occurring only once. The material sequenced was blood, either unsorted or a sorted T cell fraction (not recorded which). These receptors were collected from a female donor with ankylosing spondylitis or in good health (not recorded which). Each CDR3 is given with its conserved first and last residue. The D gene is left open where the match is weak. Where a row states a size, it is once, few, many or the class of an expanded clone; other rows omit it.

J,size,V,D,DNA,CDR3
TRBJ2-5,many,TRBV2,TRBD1,TGTGCCAGCAGAGCAGACAGCCTGGCAGGGGGTCGGGAGACCCAGTACTTC,CASRADSLAGGRETQYF
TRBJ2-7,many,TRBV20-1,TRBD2,TGCAGTGCTAGCGATAGACTAGCGGGAGCGCACGAGCAGTACTTC,CSASDRLAGAHEQYF
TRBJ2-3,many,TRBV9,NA,TGTGCCAGCAGCGTAGACCTCAGGGCAGATACGCAGTATTTT,CASSVDLRADTQYF
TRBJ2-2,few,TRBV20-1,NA,TGCAGTGCGAGCGCCACAAAGAACACCGGGGAGCTGTTTTTT,CSASATKNTGELFF
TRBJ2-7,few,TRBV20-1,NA,TGCAGTGCTATTGATGAGGGCTCCTCCTACGAGCAGTACTTC,CSAIDEGSSYEQYF
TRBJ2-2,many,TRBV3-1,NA,TGTGCCAGCAGCCAAGGGGTTCTAGGGGCCGGGGAGCTGTTTTTT,CASSQGVLGAGELFF
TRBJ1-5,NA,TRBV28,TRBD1,TGTGCCGGCAGCCAGGGGGCTGGAAATCAGCCCCAGCATTTT,CAGSQGAGNQPQHF
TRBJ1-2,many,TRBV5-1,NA,TGCGCCAGCTCAGACGACGGGGACTATGGCTACACCTTC,CASSDDGDYGYTF
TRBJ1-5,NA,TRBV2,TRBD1,TGTGCCAGCAGTCGAGAGGGAACAGGGGCTCAGCCCCAGCATTTT,CASSREGTGAQPQHF
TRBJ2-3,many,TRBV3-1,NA,TGTGCCAGCAGCCAAGAGCAGGCCGTCACAGATACGCAGTATTTT,CASSQEQAVTDTQYF
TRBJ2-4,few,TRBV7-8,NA,TGTGCCGGCAGCTTAGGGCGTAAAAACATTCAGTACTTC,CAGSLGRKNIQYF
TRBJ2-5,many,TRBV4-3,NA,TGCGCCAGCAGCCAAGAAGTATGGGAGACCCAGTACTTC,CASSQEVWETQYF
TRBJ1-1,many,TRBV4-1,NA,TGCGCCAGCAGCCAAGCTAACAGGGCCCTGAACACTGAAGCTTTCTTT,CASSQANRALNTEAFF
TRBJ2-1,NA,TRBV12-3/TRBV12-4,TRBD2,TGTGCCAGCAGTTTAGGACTAGCGGGAGGTACTGAGCAGTTCTTC,CASSLGLAGGTEQFF
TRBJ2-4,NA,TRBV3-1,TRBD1,TGTGCCAGCAGCCGGCCCGGGCAGGGGGCATACATTCAGTACTTC,CASSRPGQGAYIQYF
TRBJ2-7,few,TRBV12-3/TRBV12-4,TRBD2,TGTGCCAGCAGCCCCCGGGGACTAGCGGGAGGATACGAGCAGTACTTC,CASSPRGLAGGYEQYF
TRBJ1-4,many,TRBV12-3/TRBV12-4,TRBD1,TGTGCCAGCAAAGGGGGCTCTACTAATGAAAAACTGTTTTTT,CASKGGSTNEKLFF
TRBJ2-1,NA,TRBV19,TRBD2,TGTGCCAGTAGTATAGTAGTCCCTAGCGGGGTTCGGGGGGGCTACAATGAGCAGTTCTTC,CASSIVVPSGVRGGYNEQFF
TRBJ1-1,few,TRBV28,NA,TGTGCCAGCAGTCTACTGGGACATCTAGAAGGGGGCTTT,CASSLLGHLEGGF
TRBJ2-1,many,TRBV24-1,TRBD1,TGTGCCACCAACAGGGGACAGGGGGCCAATGAGCAGTTCTTC,CATNRGQGANEQFF
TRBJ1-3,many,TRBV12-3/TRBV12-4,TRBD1,TGTGCCAGCAGTCAGACAGGGAACTCTGGAAACACCATATATTTT,CASSQTGNSGNTIYF
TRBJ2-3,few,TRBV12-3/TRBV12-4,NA,TGTGCCAGCAGGCCAGGCGGAGTCGATACGCAGTATTTT,CASRPGGVDTQYF
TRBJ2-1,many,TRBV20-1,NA,TGCAGTGCCCAATTACTAGTCTATGAGCAGTTCTTC,CSAQLLVYEQFF
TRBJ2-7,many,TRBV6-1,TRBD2,TGTGCCAGCAGTAGGACTAGCACCTCCTACGAGCAGTACTTC,CASSRTSTSYEQYF